This T cell receptor beta chain was observed in a study of cytomegalovirus exposure and HLA in healthy donors. General study findings and limits: What a later analysis showed was that several of the most significant clusters appeared linked to common viral pathogens. Rare TCR sequences dominated, though some public TCRs recurred in many donors.

The ends were cut back, 6 bases at V and 3 bases at J, with 17 bases in the middle. The CDR3 runs 15 residues. Germline values: CDR1 MGHRA, CDR2 YSYEKL. This PCR relied on a set of 60 Vbeta primers and 13 Jbeta primers. The repertoire was sequenced with immunoSEQ multiplex PCR; TCRdb's copy has only in-frame clones and lacks some. This sample carries about 190,000 clones, approximately 79% of them seen once, and the ten largest clones take about 1.6%. This clone was observed a handful of times. Antigen specificity is unknown. Though nominally healthy at sampling, donors likely had unrecorded immune exposures.

Sample: PBMCs. The receptor's source is a woman aged 18-29 years in good health and CMV-seronegative. The chain employs TRBV4-1 and TRBJ1-1; D might be TRBD1 (5 bases). CDR3 nucleotides: TGCGCCAGCAGTCCTACCTCCGACAGCCACACTGAAGCTTTCTTT. It encodes CASSPTSDSHTEAFF.